This T cell receptor beta chain was documented in a study of blood T cell repertoires in COVID-19 (dated by TCRdb to 2019 to 2021). At the level of the whole study: Collaborator samples came from the United States, Italy and Spain and covered acute and convalescent phases of COVID-19. The prospective study material was composed of cDNA or gDNA derived from T cells, B-cell-depleted T cells, or PBMCs. Subjects who had been exposed to COVID-19, were actively infected with it, or had recovered from it provided the deeply sampled blood TCRbeta repertoires that made up the dataset. The repertoires were released in a freely available public database meant as a resource for research on the immune response to SARS-CoV-2. The samples were drawn from two sources: the first 160 participants of the ongoing ImmuneRACE study, and fewer than 1,500 subjects contributed by 6 global collaborators. A de-identified subject ID, COVID-19 status, age in years and sex were almost always included in the sample metadata. Where available, HLA class I and class II types were taken from metadata supplied by the sample provider and were not determined by assay-based typing. Study-wide findings and limitations: The amount of clinical and demographic metadata varied by source and participant and was provided uncurated.

The germline V gene supplies CDR1 SGHTA and CDR2 FQGNSA. A distance of 13 bases separates the germline ends of V and J, which lose 5 bases and 5 bases respectively. Including cysteine and phenylalanine, the CDR3 has 13 amino acids. Only CDR3 DNA remains: 39 bases, in frame from the first base. Collaborating institutions collected whole blood in K2EDTA tubes following their own protocols. For TCRbeta analysis, collaborators shipped samples in one of three forms: frozen whole blood, isolated PBMCs, or DNA extracted from either of those sample types. A note on this clone: This receptor's antigen is unknown. The sample holds no much larger clone one base away, and base qualities are not on file.

TCRbeta CDR3 regions were amplified from genomic DNA using the immunoSEQ Assay, a bias-controlled multiplex PCR. From the authors' description of their analysis: The number of nucleated cells in each sample was estimated by amplification of reference gene primers within the assay. Sequence reads were collapsed and filtered to measure the absolute abundance of every unique TCRbeta CDR3 rearrangement. For each sample, productive Simpson clonality was calculated as the square root of Simpson's diversity index over productive rearrangements. TCRdb took this table from immuneACCESS and kept in-frame rearrangements with V and J called. Such tables lack part of the clones; where checked against another copy, unresolved V genes explain under half of the gap, and the rest is unexplained. Clonal size and the V and J genes are those of that table, whereas D and trimming came from the DNA. For this sample there are roughly 78,000 clones; around nine tenths appear just once. Approximately 1.8% of the sample goes to the ten largest clones.

The specimen sequenced was peripheral blood. This clonotype was sampled from a woman in her fifties or sixties with acute or convalescent COVID-19. Recombination connected TRBV7-2 to TRBJ2-7, with TRBD1 as a weak D call on 6 bases. Here is the DNA: TGTGCCAGCAGCGAAAGCCGGGACAACGAGCAGTACTTC. This gives the protein CASSESRDNEQYF. The CDR3, completed at both ends by the reference TRBV7-2 and TRBJ2-7 genes, gives the full variable domain GAGVSQSPSNKVTEKGKDVELRCDPISGHTALYWYRQSLGQGLEFLIYFQGNSAPDKSGLPSDRFSAERTGGSVSTLTIQRTQQEDSAVYLCASSESRDNEQYFGPGTRLTVT.